The 17 T cell receptor beta chains given below trace back to one sample, sequenced in a study of beta chain features in type 1 diabetes. Reverse transcription of all isolated RNA meant that expressed TCRB transcripts were sequenced. The protocol was immunoSEQ multiplex PCR, while the TCRdb copy is restricted to in-frame clones and leaves out a portion. Of 220,000 or so clones in the sample, about 63% are singletons; the top ten hold around 0.05%. Sequencing used naive CD4+ T cells from blood. The receptors originated from a man aged 30 to 45 in good health.

The chain carries TRBV29-1 and TRBJ2-3; TRBD2 aligns across 7 bases. The CDR3 extends over 13 amino acids. Germline CDR1 SQVTM, CDR2 ANQGSEA. With V trimmed by 4 bases and J by 1 base, 2 bases remained unmatched. CDR3: CSVGTRRTDTQYF. In DNA form, the CDR3 reads TGCAGCGTTGGGACTAGACGCACAGATACGCAGTATTTT.

The chain joins TRBV30 to TRBJ1-1, with unresolved D. CDR3 size: 12 residues. Trimming removed 5 bases at V and 5 bases at J, with 12 bases between. Germline CDR1 and CDR2: GTSNPN and SVGIG (reference sequence). The CDR3 region is CAWGPEGTEAFF. The CDR3 coding sequence is TGTGCCTGGGGGCCTGAAGGGACTGAAGCTTTCTTT.

The chain joins TRBV13 to TRBJ2-1; D may be TRBD2 (5 bases). The CDR3 totals 13 residues. V was shortened by 5 bases and J by 7 bases, with 12 bases between the two germline ends. Germline V lookup: CDR1 PRHDT, CDR2 FYEKMQ (reference sequence). DNA for the CDR3: TGTGCCAGCAGCATCAAGGGAGTGAATGAGCAGTTCTTC. This gives the protein CASSIKGVNEQFF.

The chain employs TRBV30 and TRBJ2-5; D call uncertain. The germline CDR1 and CDR2 sequences are GTSNPN and SVGIG (reference sequence). Trimming took off 0 bases at V and 4 bases at J, with 9 bases between the two ends. This CDR3 region has 13 residues. CDR3 amino acids: CAWSVGWIETQYF. Written as DNA, the CDR3 is TGTGCCTGGAGTGTTGGCTGGATAGAGACCCAGTACTTC.

This clone was seen a few times. The chain couples TRBV4-3 to TRBJ2-7, with 8 positions matching TRBD1. Germline CDR1 reads LGHNA; CDR2 reads YSLEER. The CDR3 runs 14 residues. Trimming took 3 bases from V and 3 from J; bases not matched to a gene: 4. The CDR3 spells CASSQDGQGYEQYF. The CDR3 nucleotides are TGCGCCAGCAGCCAGGACGGACAGGGCTACGAGCAGTACTTC.

The CDR3 here is CASSLGGLAAQEVQYF. The CDR3 DNA is TGTGCCAGCAGCTTAGGGGGACTAGCGGCACAAGAGGTGCAGTACTTC. This chain uses TRBV7-2 with TRBJ2-7, with 11 bases fitting TRBD2. Germline V gene data show CDR1 as SGHTA and CDR2 as FQGNSA. The CDR3 consists of 16 residues. V lost 1 base to trimming and J lost 9 bases; unmatched junction nucleotides: 11.

This clone has a handful of counts. The V gene is TRBV2, the J gene TRBJ2-3; D is perhaps TRBD1 or TRBD2 (5 bases each). V lost 3 bases and J lost 4, with 8 bases in between. Germline assignment: CDR1 SNHLY and CDR2 FYNNEI. The CDR3 sequence is 13 residues long. The CDR3 spells CASSDGAPDTQYF. DNA of the CDR3: TGTGCCAGCAGTGACGGGGCCCCAGATACGCAGTATTTT.

This clone has only a few counts. This chain connects TRBV28 to TRBJ2-2; D gene unclear. CDR1 and CDR2 from the germline V gene are MDHEN and SYDVKM. The V end lost 5 bases, the J end lost 4 bases, and 11 bases lay between the germline ends. The CDR3 length is 14 residues. The CDR3, as DNA: TGTGCCAGCAGTCCCCAACCGGGCACCGGGGAGCTGTTTTTT. Translation gives CASSPQPGTGELFF.

The count of this clone is one. V usage is TRBV7-9 and J usage is TRBJ1-1; 8 bases line up with TRBD1. The germline V gene encodes CDR1 SEHNR and CDR2 FQNEAQ (reference sequence). The CDR3 contains 14 residues. Trimming cost V 4 bases and J 1 base; bases outside gene matches: 2. The chain's CDR3 is CASSSGQGNTEAFF. CDR3 nucleotides: TGTGCCAGCAGCTCTGGACAGGGGAACACTGAAGCTTTCTTT. The full variable domain, rest sourced from reference TRBV7-9 and TRBJ1-1, is DTGVSQNPRHKITKRGQNVTFRCDPISEHNRLYWYRQTLGQGPEFLTYFQNEAQLEKSRLLSDRFSAERPKGSFSTLEIQRTEQGDSAMYLCASSSGQGNTEAFFGQGTRLTVV.

The chain carries TRBV4-3 and TRBJ2-3; 11 nucleotides match TRBD2. The V and J ends lost 4 bases and 6 bases, in that order; junction bases with no gene match: 9. Germline V CDR1 and CDR2: LGHNA, YSLEER. The CDR3 covers 16 residues. CDR3 coding DNA: TGCGCCAGCAGCCGCATACTAGCGGGAGCTGCGGATACGCAGTATTTT. This sequence encodes CASSRILAGAADTQYF.

The CDR3 DNA sequence: TGTGCCTGGAGTGTACCAGGTCAGCCCCAGCATTTT. Protein sequence: CAWSVPGQPQHF. The chain employs TRBV30 and TRBJ1-5; no clear D gene. This CDR3 has 12 residues. Germline CDR1 is GTSNPN and CDR2 is SVGIG (reference sequence). Trimming pared 0 bases from V and 6 bases from J, leaving 6 bases between. Based on the CDR3 plus reference TRBV30 and TRBJ1-5, the full variable domain is SQTIHQWPATLVQPVGSPLSLECTVEGTSNPNLYWYRQAAGRGLQLLFYSVGIGQISSEVPQNLSASRPQDRQFILSSKKLLLSDSGFYLCAWSVPGQPQHFGDGTRLSIL.

The chain couples TRBV27 to TRBJ2-7; TRBD2 is a possible D gene (7 bases). V lost 5 bases, J lost 1 base, and 24 bases lay in between. Germline CDR1 and CDR2: MNHEY and SMNVEV (reference sequence). The CDR3 totals 18 residues. The CDR3 spells CASSRGGGLPPDSYEQYF. The CDR3 nucleotides are TGTGCCAGCAGTAGAGGGGGAGGGCTACCTCCAGATTCCTACGAGCAGTACTTC.

The chain carries TRBV14 and TRBJ2-5; 9 bases map to TRBD1. Germline CDR1 and CDR2: SGHDN and FVKESK. V lost 2 bases to trimming and J lost 6 bases; unmatched junction nucleotides: 7. This CDR3 is built from 15 residues. The CDR3 coding sequence is TGTGCCAGCAGCCAACTACAGGGGGCCGGAAAGACCCAGTACTTC. Its translation is CASSQLQGAGKTQYF. Supplemented by reference TRBV14 and TRBJ2-5, the full variable domain reads EAGVTQFPSHSVIEKGQTVTLRCDPISGHDNLYWYRRVMGKEIKFLLHFVKESKQDESGMPNNRFLAERTGGTYSTLKVQPAELEDSGVYFCASSQLQGAGKTQYFGPGTRLLVL.

The gene calls are TRBV30 and TRBJ2-4; TRBD1 aligns across 9 bases. V lost 0 bases, J lost 1 base, and 7 bases stayed unmatched. From germline, CDR1 is GTSNPN and CDR2 SVGIG (reference sequence). The CDR3 consists of 17 residues. CDR3 DNA sequence: TGTGCCTGGAGTGTAGGAGGACAGGGGATGGCCAAAAACATTCAGTACTTC. The encoded protein is CAWSVGGQGMAKNIQYF.

DNA for the CDR3: TGTGCCAGCAGCTTTGGTTCTTTCCAAGAGACCCAGTACTTC. It codes for CASSFGSFQETQYF. The gene calls are TRBV5-4 and TRBJ2-5; D gene ambiguous. The CDR3 has 14 residues. Germline V CDR1 and CDR2: SGHNT, YYREEE (reference sequence). V lost 2 bases to trimming and J lost 1 base, with 9 bases between them.

CDR3 DNA sequence: TGCGCCAGCAGCCAACGACGGTCTCGCACAGATACGCAGTATTTT. Encoded protein: CASSQRRSRTDTQYF. The rearrangement uses TRBV4-3 and TRBJ2-3; D not resolved. From germline, CDR1 is LGHNA and CDR2 YSLEER. Trimming shortened V by 2 bases and J by 1 base, and 10 bases separated the two germline ends. CDR3 length: 15 residues.

J is TRBJ1-5 and V is TRBV30, with no clear D. Trimming took off 0 bases at V and 8 bases at J, with 14 bases between the two ends. This CDR3 region has 14 residues. The V gene's germline CDR1 is GTSNPN and CDR2 SVGIG (reference sequence). The CDR3 protein is CAWSVPREEKPQHF. The CDR3 DNA sequence: TGTGCCTGGAGTGTACCAAGGGAGGAAAAGCCCCAGCATTTT.